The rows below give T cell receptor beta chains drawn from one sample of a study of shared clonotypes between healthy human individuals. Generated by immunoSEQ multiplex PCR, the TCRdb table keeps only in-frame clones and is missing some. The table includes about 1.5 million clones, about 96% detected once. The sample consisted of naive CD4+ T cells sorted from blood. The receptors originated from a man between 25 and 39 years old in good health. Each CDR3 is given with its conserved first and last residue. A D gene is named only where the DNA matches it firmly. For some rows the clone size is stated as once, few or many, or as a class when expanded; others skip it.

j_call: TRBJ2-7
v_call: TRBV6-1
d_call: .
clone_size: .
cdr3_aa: CASRTQGGISYEQYF
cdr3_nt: TGTGCCAGCAGGACTCAGGGGGGGATCTCCTACGAGCAGTACTTC

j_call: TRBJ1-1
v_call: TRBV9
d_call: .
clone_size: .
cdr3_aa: CASSVRGNTEAFF
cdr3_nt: TGTGCCAGCAGCGTAAGGGGTAACACTGAAGCTTTCTTT

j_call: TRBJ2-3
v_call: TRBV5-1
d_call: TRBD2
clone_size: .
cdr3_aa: CASSLVSSGTTDTQYF
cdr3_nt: TGCGCCAGCAGCTTGGTCTCTAGCGGGACCACAGATACGCAGTATTTT

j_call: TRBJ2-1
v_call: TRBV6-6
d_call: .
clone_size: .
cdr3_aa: CASSYSGTRNEQFF
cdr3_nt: TGTGCCAGCAGTTACTCCGGGACCCGCAATGAGCAGTTCTTC

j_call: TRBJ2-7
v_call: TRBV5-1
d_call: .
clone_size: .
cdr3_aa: CASSSSGNSYEQYF
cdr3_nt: TGCGCCAGCAGCTCATCAGGGAACTCCTACGAGCAGTACTTC

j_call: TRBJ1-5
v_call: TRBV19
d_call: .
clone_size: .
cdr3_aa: CANLSEQPQHF
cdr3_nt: TGTGCCAACTTATCAGAACAGCCCCAGCATTTT

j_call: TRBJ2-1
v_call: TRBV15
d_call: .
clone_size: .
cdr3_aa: CATSRDGSGRSYNEQFF
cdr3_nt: TGTGCCACCAGCAGAGATGGGAGCGGACGCTCCTACAATGAGCAGTTCTTC

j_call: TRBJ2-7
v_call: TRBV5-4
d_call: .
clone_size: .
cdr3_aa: CASSPPGASYEQYF
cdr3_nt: TGTGCCAGCAGCCCGCCGGGTGCCTCCTACGAGCAGTACTTC

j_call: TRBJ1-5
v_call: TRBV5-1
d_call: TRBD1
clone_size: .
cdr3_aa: CASSPAGTANSNQPQHF
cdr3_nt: TGCGCCAGCAGCCCTGCCGGGACAGCTAACTCCAATCAGCCCCAGCATTTT

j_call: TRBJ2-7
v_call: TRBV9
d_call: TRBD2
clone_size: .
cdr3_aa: CASSVGGGEATYEQYF
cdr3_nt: TGTGCCAGCAGCGTAGGCGGGGGAGAGGCAACCTACGAGCAGTACTTC

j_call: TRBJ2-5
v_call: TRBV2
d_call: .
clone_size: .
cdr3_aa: CASSGGRLYETQYF
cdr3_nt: TGTGCCAGCAGTGGTGGCCGTTTGTATGAGACCCAGTACTTC

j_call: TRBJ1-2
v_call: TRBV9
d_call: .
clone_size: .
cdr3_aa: CATSQTGHRANYGYTF
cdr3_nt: TGTGCCACCTCCCAAACGGGACACCGAGCTAACTATGGCTACACCTTC

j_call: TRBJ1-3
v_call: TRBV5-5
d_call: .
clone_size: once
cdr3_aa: CASSARRGSSGNTIYF
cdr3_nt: TGTGCCAGCAGCGCTCGGAGGGGAAGCTCTGGAAACACCATATATTTT

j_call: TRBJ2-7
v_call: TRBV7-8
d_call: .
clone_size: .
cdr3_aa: CASSLARADYEQYF
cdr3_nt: TGTGCCAGCAGCTTAGCGCGAGCAGACTACGAGCAGTACTTC

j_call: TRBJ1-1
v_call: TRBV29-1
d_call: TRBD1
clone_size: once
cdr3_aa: CSVNTGGTEAFF
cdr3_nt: TGCAGCGTTAACACAGGGGGCACTGAAGCTTTCTTT

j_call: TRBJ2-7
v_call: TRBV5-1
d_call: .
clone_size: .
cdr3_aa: CASSLLDSYEQYF
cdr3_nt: TGCGCCAGCAGCCTACTAGACTCCTACGAGCAGTACTTC

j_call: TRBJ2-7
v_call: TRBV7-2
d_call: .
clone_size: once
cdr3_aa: CASSLAGWTFVQYF
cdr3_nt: TGTGCCAGCAGCTTAGCGGGGTGGACATTTGTGCAGTACTTC

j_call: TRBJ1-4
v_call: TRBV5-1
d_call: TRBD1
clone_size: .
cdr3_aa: CASSLLDREDEKLFF
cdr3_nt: TGCGCCAGCAGCTTGCTTGACAGGGAGGATGAAAAACTGTTTTTT

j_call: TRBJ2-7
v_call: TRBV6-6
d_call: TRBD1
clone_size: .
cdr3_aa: CASSHRDRGSYEQYF
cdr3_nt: TGTGCCAGCAGCCACCGGGACAGGGGGTCCTACGAGCAGTACTTC

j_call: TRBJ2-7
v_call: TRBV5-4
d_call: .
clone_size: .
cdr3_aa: CASSKTPAIGEQYF
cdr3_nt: TGTGCCAGCAGCAAAACCCCAGCGATCGGCGAGCAGTACTTC

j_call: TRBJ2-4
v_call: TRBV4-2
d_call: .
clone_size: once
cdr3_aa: CASSPTWGQNIQYF
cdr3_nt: TGTGCCAGCAGCCCGACGTGGGGACAAAACATTCAGTACTTC

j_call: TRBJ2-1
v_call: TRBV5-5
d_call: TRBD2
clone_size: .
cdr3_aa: CASSLGLAGGNEQFF
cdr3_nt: TGTGCCAGCAGCTTGGGGCTAGCGGGAGGCAATGAGCAGTTCTTC

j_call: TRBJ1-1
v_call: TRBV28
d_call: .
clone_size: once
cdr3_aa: CASSLLMGLAFF
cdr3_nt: TGTGCCAGCAGTTTATTGATGGGGTTGGCTTTCTTT

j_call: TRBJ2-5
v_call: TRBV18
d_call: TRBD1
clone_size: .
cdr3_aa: CASSPTTGGGETQYF
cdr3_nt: TGTGCCAGCTCACCAACGACAGGGGGAGGCGAGACCCAGTACTTC

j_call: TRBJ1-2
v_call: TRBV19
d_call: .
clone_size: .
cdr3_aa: CASSTLDGYGYTF
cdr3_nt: TGTGCCAGTAGTACCCTGGACGGCTATGGCTACACCTTC

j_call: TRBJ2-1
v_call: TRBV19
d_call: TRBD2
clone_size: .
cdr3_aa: CASSIVSGLAHTRQFF
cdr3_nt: TGTGCCAGTAGTATAGTCTCCGGACTAGCGCACACGAGGCAGTTCTTC

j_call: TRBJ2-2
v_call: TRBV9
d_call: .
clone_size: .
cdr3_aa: CASSVGVTLTGELFF
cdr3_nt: TGTGCCAGCAGCGTAGGAGTGACCCTCACCGGGGAGCTGTTTTTT

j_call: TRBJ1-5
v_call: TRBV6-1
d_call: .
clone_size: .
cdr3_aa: CASSEMSGGNQPQHF
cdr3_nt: TGTGCCAGCAGTGAAATGTCAGGGGGCAATCAGCCCCAGCATTTT

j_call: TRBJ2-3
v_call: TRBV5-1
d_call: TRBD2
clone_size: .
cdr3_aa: CASSSGLAGGTLTTDTQYF
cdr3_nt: TGCGCCAGCAGCTCGGGACTAGCGGGAGGCACCCTCACCACAGATACGCAGTATTTT